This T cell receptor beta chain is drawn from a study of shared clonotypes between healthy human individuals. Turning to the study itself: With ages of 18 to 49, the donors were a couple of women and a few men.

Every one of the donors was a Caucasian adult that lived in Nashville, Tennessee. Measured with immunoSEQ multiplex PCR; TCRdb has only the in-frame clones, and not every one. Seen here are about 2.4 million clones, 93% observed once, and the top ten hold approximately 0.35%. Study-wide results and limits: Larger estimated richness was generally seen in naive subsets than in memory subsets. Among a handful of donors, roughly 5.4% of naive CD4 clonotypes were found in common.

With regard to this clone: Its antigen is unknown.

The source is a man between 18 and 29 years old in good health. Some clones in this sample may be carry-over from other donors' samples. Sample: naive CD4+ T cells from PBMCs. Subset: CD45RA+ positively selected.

Here the CDR3 reads CALSTGFGETQYF. In DNA form, the CDR3 reads TGTGCCTTATCGACAGGGTTTGGGGAGACCCAGTACTTC. The chain recombines TRBV15 with TRBJ2-5, with 7 bases matching TRBD1. V lost 11 bases, J lost 5 bases, and 11 bases stayed unmatched. Germline CDR1 reads LNHNV; CDR2 reads YYDKDF (reference sequence). The CDR3 runs to 13 residues.